The 29 T cell receptor beta chains below were found in one sample sequenced in a study of T cells after yellow fever vaccination. Each CDR3 protein gets one entry after TCRdb re-called the 5' RACE reads with MiXCR. The table has a few hundred thousand distinct CDR3 sequences, 6.9% seen once; the top ten hold more than 0.8%. The source was CD4+ T cells sorted from PBMCs, collected 15 days after the yellow fever booster vaccination. These receptors were collected from a man aged 25 to 45 who received the YFV17D yellow fever vaccine.

This clonotype was picked up a small number of times. The genes are TRBV7-2 and TRBJ2-5; a weak D match, TRBD2 (5 bases). V lost 0 bases and J 6 bases, leaving 14 bases between the germline ends. Looked up from germline, CDR1 is SGHTA and CDR2 is FQGNSA. The CDR3 is 15 residues long. The CDR3 DNA sequence: TGTGCCAGCAGCTTAGCGCGGGTCGGGGTGAAGACCCAGTACTTC. It yields the protein CASSLARVGVKTQYF.

Ten or more counts support this clonotype. The chain uses TRBV9 and TRBJ1-2, with no clear D. The CDR3 is 11 residues long. The germline V gene has CDR1 SGDLS and CDR2 YYNGEE. The germline V and J ends were trimmed by 3 bases and 4 bases, with 4 bases remaining between them. CDR3: CASSDLYGYTF. For the CDR3, the DNA is TGTGCCAGCAGCGACCTCTATGGCTACACCTTC.

This clonotype has a handful of counts. V usage is TRBV5-1 and J usage is TRBJ2-2; the match to TRBD1 covers 7 bases. After removal of 2 bases from V and 1 base from J, the junction contained 5 bases not matched to a gene. CDR1 is SGHRS, CDR2 YFSETQ, per germline. The CDR3 length is 16 residues. CDR3 protein: CASSLGGQGNTGELFF. CDR3 nucleotide sequence: TGCGCCAGCAGCTTAGGGGGCCAAGGGAACACCGGGGAGCTGTTTTTT.

In its sample, this clonotype was seen a few times. The rearrangement links TRBV12-3 or TRBV12-4 to TRBJ2-6; unclear D gene. The CDR3 runs to 15 residues. Trimming stripped 5 bases from V and 0 bases from J, with 8 bases between. The CDR3 region is CASSRSFSGANVLTF. In nucleotides, the CDR3 is TGTGCCAGCAGTCGCAGTTTCTCTGGGGCCAACGTCCTGACTTTC.

The table lists this clonotype with many counts. The rearrangement uses TRBV4-3 and TRBJ2-7; the match to TRBD2 covers 8 bases. Germline lookup yields CDR1 LGHNA and CDR2 YSLEER. V gave up 4 bases and J gave up 2 bases; unmatched junction bases: 7. The CDR3 totals 15 residues. The CDR3 reads CASSREGTRAYEQYF. The CDR3 DNA sequence: TGCGCCAGCAGCCGAGAGGGGACTAGGGCCTACGAGCAGTACTTC.

This clonotype has just a few counts. This chain uses TRBV4-2 with TRBJ1-3; D is possibly TRBD1 (6 bases). V was clipped by 0 bases and J by 8 bases, with 17 bases between them. The CDR3 is 16 residues long. In germline, CDR1 is LGHNA, CDR2 YNFKEQ. The DNA for the CDR3 is TGTGCCAGCAGCCAAGATAATTCAGGGGCCAGAGACACCATATATTTT. Translating gives CASSQDNSGARDTIYF.

This clonotype occurred a few times. The chain recombines TRBV6-1 with TRBJ2-7; 12 nucleotides match TRBD2. With V trimmed by 7 bases and J by 3 bases, 4 bases remained unmatched. The CDR3 covers 14 residues. CDR1 and CDR2 from the germline V gene are MNHNS and SASEGT. The CDR3 here is CASTRLAGDYEQYF. CDR3 DNA: TGTGCCAGCACAAGACTAGCGGGAGACTACGAGCAGTACTTC.

This clonotype was picked up many times. The gene calls are TRBV6-2 or TRBV6-3 and TRBJ2-1, with D tentatively TRBD2 (6 bases). The CDR3 runs to 13 residues. V was shortened by 6 bases and J by 8 bases, with 14 bases between the two germline ends. Germline CDR1 and CDR2: MNHEY and SVGEGT. The CDR3 sequence is CASSGLFLDEQFF. Written as DNA, the CDR3 is TGTGCCAGCAGCGGACTATTTTTGGATGAGCAGTTCTTC.

This chain joins TRBV7-2 and TRBJ2-5; 9 nucleotides align to TRBD2. The length of the CDR3 is 15 residues. Germline-derived CDR1 and CDR2 are SGHTA and FQGNSA. J lost 5 bases, V lost 5 bases, and 9 bases had no gene match. CDR3 bases: TGTGCCAGCAGCAACCAAGCGGGAGGCTGGGAGACCCAGTACTTC. Translated: CASSNQAGGWETQYF.

This clonotype was recorded a few times. The chain has TRBV4-2 and TRBJ2-3; D not resolved. Trimming took off 4 bases at V and 0 bases at J, with 17 bases between the two ends. Germline assignment: CDR1 LGHNA and CDR2 YNFKEQ. The CDR3 sequence is 17 residues long. Here the CDR3 reads CASSRSLSGTSTDTQYF. The CDR3 DNA reads as TGTGCCAGCAGCCGGAGCCTCTCGGGCACTAGCACAGATACGCAGTATTTT.

The chain uses TRBV12-3 or TRBV12-4 and TRBJ2-7; TRBD1 agrees at 9 bases. V lost 7 bases, J lost 2 bases, and 6 bases stayed unmatched. The CDR3 is made up of 14 amino acids. The CDR3 coding sequence is TGTGCCAGCACTTTGGGGGACAGGGCCTACGAGCAGTACTTC. Translated, it gives CASTLGDRAYEQYF.

The J gene is TRBJ2-3, the V gene TRBV5-4; no definite D call. V dropped 5 bases and J dropped 0 bases, with 10 bases sitting between them. CDR3 length equals 14 residues. Germline-derived CDR1 and CDR2 are SGHNT and YYREEE (reference sequence). The CDR3 sequence: CASRDPLSTDTQYF. The CDR3 DNA reads TGTGCCAGCAGGGATCCTTTGAGCACAGATACGCAGTATTTT.

This clonotype has a count of ten or more. The chain links TRBV7-3 to TRBJ2-2; TRBD2 is a possible D gene (6 bases). CDR1 SGHTA and CDR2 FQGTGA come from the germline V gene. V was cut by 2 bases and J by 2 bases, with 9 bases left in between. This CDR3 has 15 amino acids. CDR3 DNA: TGTGCCAGCAGCTTAGGTAGCGGAAACACCGGGGAGCTGTTTTTT. Its translation: CASSLGSGNTGELFF. Full variable domain (missing parts from reference TRBV7-3 and TRBJ2-2): GAGVSQTPSNKVTEKGKYVELRCDPISGHTALYWYRQSLGQGPEFLIYFQGTGAADDSGLPNDRFFAVRPEGSVSTLKIQRTERGDSAVYLCASSLGSGNTGELFFGEGSRLTVL.

The chain joins TRBV18 to TRBJ2-3; 9 bases map to TRBD1. V was clipped by 7 bases and J by 5 bases; unmatched bases: 10. Germline V CDR1 and CDR2: KGHSH, LQKENI. This CDR3 comprises 15 residues. CDR3 sequence: CASFSGTGLGDTQYF. As DNA, the CDR3 is TGTGCCAGCTTCTCCGGGACAGGGCTTGGAGATACGCAGTATTTT.

The chain employs TRBV11-2 and TRBJ2-3; 8 nucleotides line up with TRBD2. V trimming: 0 bases; J trimming: 6 bases; junction bases outside the gene matches: 11. This CDR3 region has 17 residues. Germline lookup yields CDR1 SGHAT and CDR2 FQNNGV. The CDR3 DNA reads TGTGCCAGCAGCTTAGATCCCACTAGCGGTATTCGGGATACGCAGTATTTT. Amino acids: CASSLDPTSGIRDTQYF.

The chain carries TRBV20-1 and TRBJ2-2; a possible D gene is TRBD1 (6 bases). The CDR3 has 16 residues. Germline lookup yields CDR1 DFQATT and CDR2 SNEGSKA (reference sequence). Trimming left V 4 bases short and J 0 bases short, with 15 bases between. The CDR3 nucleotides are TGCAGTGCTACTAAACCCGGGACAACGAACACCGGGGAGCTGTTTTTT. It encodes CSATKPGTTNTGELFF.

This clonotype was counted only a few times. The chain employs TRBV7-2 and TRBJ2-5, with D unclear. This CDR3 has 15 amino acids. Germline lookup yields CDR1 SGHTA and CDR2 FQGNSA. V lost 4 bases to trimming and J lost 1 base, with 13 bases between them. CDR3 in DNA: TGTGCCAGCAGCTACCGGAGACACTCCCAAGAGACCCAGTACTTC. Its protein is CASSYRRHSQETQYF.

The rearrangement links TRBV7-2 to TRBJ2-3; D could derive from TRBD1 or TRBD2 (5 bases each). Germline assignment: CDR1 SGHTA and CDR2 FQGNSA. This CDR3 has 16 amino acids. Trimming pared 2 bases from V and 1 base from J, leaving 13 bases between. CDR3 bases: TGTGCCAGCAGCTTAAGCCGGGACGGTGGCACAGATACGCAGTATTTT. This encodes CASSLSRDGGTDTQYF.

V gene TRBV11-2 combines with J gene TRBJ2-3, with TRBD1 matching over 7 bases. Germline V CDR1 and CDR2: SGHAT, FQNNGV. The CDR3 loop spans 14 amino acids. With V trimmed by 4 bases and J by 1 base, 2 bases remained unmatched. As DNA, the CDR3 is TGTGCCAGCAGCTCCGACAGGGGCACAGATACGCAGTATTTT. This codes for CASSSDRGTDTQYF.

There are a few counts of this clonotype. V gene TRBV7-8 combines with J gene TRBJ2-5; 8 bases fit TRBD1. The germline V gene has CDR1 SGHVS and CDR2 FQNEAQ. The CDR3 totals 14 residues. V lost 5 bases to trimming and J lost 5 bases; unmatched junction nucleotides: 7. The CDR3 region has the DNA TGTGCCAGCAGCCGGGACAGGTTGTGGGAGACCCAGTACTTC. Translating it yields CASSRDRLWETQYF.

This clonotype has a count of ten or more. This chain links TRBV5-4 with TRBJ1-2; TRBD1 matches 7 bases. J was trimmed by 0 bases and V by 2 bases; bases with no gene match: 4. The germline gives CDR1 SGHNT, CDR2 YYREEE (reference sequence). There are 15 residues in the CDR3. The CDR3 here is CASSFDRAANYGYTF. CDR3 nucleotides: TGTGCCAGCAGCTTTGACAGGGCGGCTAACTATGGCTACACCTTC. Variable domain in full (rest from reference TRBV5-4 and TRBJ1-2): ETGVTQSPTHLIKTRGQQVTLRCSSQSGHNTVSWYQQALGQGPQFIFQYYREEENGRGNFPPRFSGLQFPNYSSELNVNALELDDSALYLCASSFDRAANYGYTFGSGTRLTVV.

This clonotype was found a few times. J is TRBJ2-7 and V is TRBV7-2, with a tentative D call TRBD1 (5 bases). In germline, CDR1 is SGHTA, CDR2 FQGNSA. Trimming removed 1 base from V and 2 bases from J, with 15 bases in between. CDR3 length: 16 residues. CDR3 nucleotides: TGTGCCAGCAGCTTAGGTCCCCCACAGGAAGCCTACGAGCAGTACTTC. Amino acids: CASSLGPPQEAYEQYF.

V is TRBV7-8 and J is TRBJ1-6; D uncertain. The CDR3 is made up of 14 amino acids. Germline lookup yields CDR1 SGHVS and CDR2 FQNEAQ. Trimming took 5 bases from V and 0 from J, leaving 5 bases between them. The CDR3 nucleotides are TGTGCCAGCAGCCCCGGCTCCTATAATTCACCCCTCCACTTT. This translates into CASSPGSYNSPLHF.

The gene calls are TRBV7-1 and TRBJ1-5; D is perhaps TRBD1 (5 bases). TRBV7-1 is an open reading frame whose function is uncertain. The CDR3 loop spans 22 amino acids. Trimming pared 5 bases from V and 4 bases from J, leaving 36 bases between. The CDR3 coding sequence is TGTGCCAGCAGCCTGCGCTTTGCCACCCTCACGAAGGCAGGGTTGGAAAATCAGCCCCAGCATTTT. Translation gives CASSLRFATLTKAGLENQPQHF.

This clonotype was recorded a few times. V usage is TRBV7-2 and J usage is TRBJ1-6, with 7 bases matching TRBD1. Germline CDR1 reads SGHTA; CDR2 reads FQGNSA. V shed 3 bases and J 10 bases; nucleotides not matched to a gene: 9. The CDR3 totals 15 residues. The CDR3 region has the DNA TGTGCCAGCAGCTTCCAGGGGACAGTGGGCTCACCCCTCCACTTT. As protein: CASSFQGTVGSPLHF.

This clonotype was counted many times. The gene calls are TRBV7-8 and TRBJ2-7; D unresolved. V was cut by 2 bases and J by 5 bases, with 13 bases left in between. This CDR3 comprises 14 residues. Germline-derived CDR1 and CDR2 are SGHVS and FQNEAQ. In DNA form, the CDR3 reads TGTGCCAGCAGCTTATTTACGGCGGAGAACGAGCAGTACTTC. Residues: CASSLFTAENEQYF. The entire variable domain, with the rest obtained from reference TRBV7-8 and TRBJ2-7, is as follows: GAGVSQSPRYKVAKRGQDVALRCDPISGHVSLFWYQQALGQGPEFLTYFQNEAQLDKSGLPSDRFFAERPEGSVSTLKIQRTQQEDSAVYLCASSLFTAENEQYFGPGTRLTVT.

This chain uses TRBV20-1 with TRBJ2-1; 8 bases map to TRBD2. Per the germline V gene, CDR1 is DFQATT and CDR2 is SNEGSKA (reference sequence). The CDR3 extends over 12 amino acids. DNA for the CDR3: TGCAGGGCACTCGGCGGGGGGAGTGAGCAGTTCTTC. This encodes CRALGGGSEQFF.

This clonotype occurred many times. CDR3 protein: CATSSGVEQFF. The DNA for the CDR3 is TGTGCCACCAGTTCGGGCGTTGAGCAGTTCTTC. This rearrangement joins TRBV24-1 to TRBJ2-1; D is unresolved. CDR3 size: 11 residues. Germline assignment: CDR1 KGHDR and CDR2 SFDVKD. Trimming left V 6 bases short and J 9 bases short, with 8 bases between.

The CDR3 sequence is CATWGGLRREQYF. The CDR3, as DNA: TGTGCCACCTGGGGAGGCTTGAGGAGGGAGCAGTACTTC. This rearrangement joins TRBV28 to TRBJ2-7; perhaps TRBD2 as D (6 bases). CDR3 length: 13 residues. The germline V and J ends were trimmed by 10 bases and 7 bases, with 20 bases remaining between them. From germline, CDR1 is MDHEN and CDR2 SYDVKM. The full variable domain, with the rest looked up from reference TRBV28 and TRBJ2-7, is DVKVTQSSRYLVKRTGEKVFLECVQDMDHENMFWYRQDPGLGLRLIYFSYDVKMKEKGDIPEGYSVSREKKERFSLILESASTNQTSMYLCATWGGLRREQYFGPGTRLTVT.